This TCR beta chain was captured by sequencing in a study of Graves' ophthalmopathy and Graves' hyperthyroidism. This clonotype was counted ten times or more. Trimming shortened V by 0 bases and J by 5 bases, and 11 bases separated the two germline ends. The CDR3 has 14 amino acids. Germline loops: CDR1 SGHTS, CDR2 YDEGEE. Beta-chain TCR CDR3 regions were amplified from RNA transcripts. First-round RT-PCR relied on HTBI primers, and a second-round multiplex PCR came next. TCRdb re-derived calls from the multiplex PCR reads in MiXCR, one entry per CDR3 protein. The sample records 400,000 or so distinct CDR3 sequences, roughly 14% being singletons.

The material sequenced was peripheral blood. The chain is built from TRBV5-8 and TRBJ1-1; D may be TRBD1 (5 bases). The sequence came from a woman aged 18-35 years with stable Graves' hyperthyroidism. DNA for the CDR3: TGTGCCAGCAGCTTGGTCGAGGGGAGGACTGAAGCTTTCTTT. This encodes CASSLVEGRTEAFF.